The 15 T cell receptor beta chains reported below all come from one sample, sequenced in a study of blood T cells in healthy people across ages. Through a sample-barcoded 5' primer and a J-beta primer mix, a second PCR was run for roughly 6 to 11 cycles. TCRdb used MiXCR to reprocess the 5' RACE reads, holding one entry per CDR3 protein. The sample carries more than 450,000 distinct CDR3 sequences, about 25% recorded once. The data also belong to a second study, concerning T cells of mothers and their children.

Input material: blood. The receptors derive from a boy between 2 and 10 years old in good health.

The J gene is TRBJ1-1, the V gene TRBV5-1; D gene uncertain. The germline V gene encodes CDR1 SGHRS and CDR2 YFSETQ. The length of the CDR3 is 16 residues. V lost 0 bases, J lost 0 bases, and 12 bases lay in between. The CDR3 loop reads CASSLEGQLMNTEAFF. Here the CDR3 DNA reads TGCGCCAGCAGCTTGGAAGGGCAGCTAATGAACACTGAAGCTTTCTTT.

The V and J genes are TRBV27 and TRBJ2-5, with D tentatively TRBD2 (5 bases). Deletions cut 5 bases from V and 11 bases from J, with 15 bases between. The germline V gene encodes CDR1 MNHEY and CDR2 SMNVEV (reference sequence). The CDR3 runs 12 residues. The chain's CDR3 is CASSPQPGEQYF. The CDR3 DNA reads TGTGCCAGCAGTCCACAACCCGGGGAGCAGTACTTC.

This clonotype has only a few counts. The CDR3, as DNA: TGCAGTGCGCGACAGGGGGCGATCGAAAAACTGTTTTTT. It translates to CSARQGAIEKLFF. The chain combines TRBV20-1 with TRBJ1-4, with 10 bases fitting TRBD1. CDR3 length equals 13 residues. Trimming cost V 6 bases and J 8 bases; bases outside gene matches: 6. CDR1 and CDR2 from the germline V gene are DFQATT and SNEGSKA (reference sequence).

This clonotype has more than one count but fewer than ten. The V call is TRBV3-1, the J call TRBJ2-5; 13 bases are shared with TRBD2. Looked up from germline, CDR1 is LGHDT and CDR2 is YNNKEL (reference sequence). The CDR3 length is 15 residues. Trimming took 6 bases from V and 3 from J; bases not matched to a gene: 4. DNA for the CDR3: TGTGCCAGCAGTTGGACTAGCGGGAGCAAAGAGACCCAGTACTTC. It encodes CASSWTSGSKETQYF.

A few counts support this clonotype. The chain employs TRBV5-1 and TRBJ2-7; D perhaps matches TRBD1 (5 bases). CDR3 length: 14 amino acids. CDR1 and CDR2 from the germline V gene are SGHRS and YFSETQ. V was clipped by 4 bases and J by 3 bases, with 14 bases between them. CDR3 nucleotide sequence: TGCGCCAGCAGCCCTAGGGGCCTGGACTACGAGCAGTACTTC. Translation: CASSPRGLDYEQYF.

V is TRBV4-1 and J is TRBJ2-1; 7 bases agree with TRBD1. Trimming at V came to 1 base and at J to 2 bases, leaving 2 bases not matched to a gene. Per germline, CDR1 MGHRA and CDR2 YSYEKL. The CDR3 sequence is 15 residues long. The CDR3 protein is CASSQAGQTYNEQFF. CDR3 DNA sequence: TGCGCCAGCAGCCAAGCGGGACAGACCTACAATGAGCAGTTCTTC.

The table lists this clonotype with a few counts. This chain joins TRBV28 and TRBJ1-3, with no clear D. Germline CDR1 MDHEN, CDR2 SYDVKM. The CDR3 is 15 residues long. Trimming stripped 2 bases from V and 0 bases from J, with 8 bases between. CDR3 nucleotides: TGTGCCAGCAGTTTAACAGTGCGCTCTGGAAACACCATATATTTT. Its translation: CASSLTVRSGNTIYF.

CDR3 residues: CSVSQGAGEQYF. As DNA, the CDR3 is TGCAGCGTCAGTCAGGGGGCCGGTGAGCAGTACTTC. The chain is built from TRBV29-1 and TRBJ2-7; 8 bases fit TRBD1. The germline V gene encodes CDR1 SQVTM and CDR2 ANQGSEA. Trimming cost V 6 bases and J 7 bases; bases outside gene matches: 8. CDR3 length: 12 residues.

The chain combines TRBV19 with TRBJ2-7; TRBD1 aligns across 7 bases. The CDR3 is 14 residues long. V gave up 9 bases and J gave up 4 bases; unmatched junction bases: 12. Germline CDR1 reads LNHDA; CDR2 reads SQIVND (reference sequence). The DNA for the CDR3 is TGTGCCAGCTCCCGCTCCCTGGACAGGTACGAGCAGTACTTC. It codes for CASSRSLDRYEQYF.

This clonotype was seen a handful of times. The chain has TRBV29-1 and TRBJ2-7; TRBD2 agrees at 9 bases. Germline assignment: CDR1 SQVTM and CDR2 ANQGSEA. The trim removed 7 bases at V and 5 bases at J, leaving 9 bases unmatched. The CDR3 covers 13 residues. This CDR3 reads CSADSGRGNEQYF. The CDR3, as DNA: TGCAGCGCCGATAGCGGGAGAGGGAACGAGCAGTACTTC.

The V and J genes are TRBV3-1 and TRBJ2-7; TRBD2 matches 9 bases. V gave up 6 bases and J gave up 6 bases; unmatched junction bases: 6. This CDR3 contains 13 residues. From germline, CDR1 is LGHDT and CDR2 YNNKEL (reference sequence). The CDR3 region has the DNA TGTGCCAGCAGAGCGGGACTAGCAGTCGAGCAGTACTTC. It translates to CASRAGLAVEQYF.

The chain combines TRBV29-1 with TRBJ1-1, with D perhaps matching TRBD1 (5 bases). CDR3 length equals 13 residues. The V gene lost 2 bases and the J gene lost 8 bases, with 15 bases spanning the gap. Germline CDR1 is SQVTM and CDR2 is ANQGSEA. The CDR3 is CSVETATWTEAFF. The CDR3 DNA sequence: TGCAGCGTTGAAACAGCCACCTGGACAGAAGCTTTCTTT.

For the CDR3, the DNA is TGCGCCAGCAGCTGGACCGATGGGGTTGACATTCAGTACTTC. Protein: CASSWTDGVDIQYF. The rearrangement uses TRBV5-1 and TRBJ2-4; D uncertain. The germline V gene has CDR1 SGHRS and CDR2 YFSETQ. Trimming removed 3 bases from V and 8 bases from J, with 15 bases in between. This CDR3 spans 14 amino acids.

Many counts were recorded for this clonotype. The chain couples TRBV19 to TRBJ2-4; D is ambiguous. This CDR3 comprises 14 residues. Germline CDR1 and CDR2: LNHDA and SQIVND (reference sequence). V was pared by 1 base and J by 5 bases, with 9 bases between. For the CDR3, the DNA is TGTGCCAGTAGTATAGGGGGTAGGCAAAACATTCAGTACTTC. Protein product: CASSIGGRQNIQYF.

CDR3 sequence reads: CASRAGPFDTQYF. Written as DNA, the CDR3 is TGTGCCAGCAGGGCGGGGCCCTTCGATACGCAGTATTTT. The J gene is TRBJ2-3, the V gene TRBV6-5; D may be TRBD2 (6 bases). Trimming took off 6 bases at V and 6 bases at J, with 13 bases between the two ends. CDR3 length: 13 residues. Germline V CDR1 and CDR2: MNHEY, SVGAGI.